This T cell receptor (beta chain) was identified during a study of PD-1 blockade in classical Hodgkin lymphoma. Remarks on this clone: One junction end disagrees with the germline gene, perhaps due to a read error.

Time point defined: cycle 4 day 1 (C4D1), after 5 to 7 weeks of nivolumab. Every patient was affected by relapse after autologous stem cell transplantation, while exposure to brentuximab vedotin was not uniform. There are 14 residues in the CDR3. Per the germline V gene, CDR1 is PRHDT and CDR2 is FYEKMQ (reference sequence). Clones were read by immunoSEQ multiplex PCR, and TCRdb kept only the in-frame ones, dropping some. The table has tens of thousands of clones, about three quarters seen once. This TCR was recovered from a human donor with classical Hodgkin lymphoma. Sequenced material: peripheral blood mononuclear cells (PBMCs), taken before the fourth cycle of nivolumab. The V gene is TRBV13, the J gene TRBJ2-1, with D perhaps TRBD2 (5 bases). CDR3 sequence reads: CASSLGSSYNEQFF. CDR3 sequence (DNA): TGTGCCAGCAGCCTAGGGAGCTCCTACAATGAGCAGTTCTTC.